This T cell receptor beta chain was retrieved from a study of blood T cell repertoires in COVID-19. CDR1 and CDR2 (germline): SGHKS, YYEKEE (reference sequence). CDR3 length: 15 residues. V lost 4 bases to trimming and J lost 4 bases; unmatched junction nucleotides: 10. Only in-frame clones appear in the TCRdb table, and some are missing; sequencing was by immunoSEQ multiplex PCR. The sample holds about 240,000 clones, more than 80% seen once. This clone turned up a few times. The rearrangement uses TRBV5-5 and TRBJ1-2; the match to TRBD1 covers 7 bases. Sequencing was carried out using peripheral blood. This clonotype was sampled from a woman older than 75 with COVID-19, enrolled during active disease. CDR3 in DNA: TGTGCCAGCAGCCCCACGACAGGGTTACCCTATGGCTACACCTTC. Translated, it gives CASSPTTGLPYGYTF.